The T cell receptor (beta chain) under discussion was sequenced for a study of cytomegalovirus exposure and HLA in healthy donors. Study-wide background: Researchers previously reported finding 90 million to 130 million unique TCR beta sequences from around 200 million T cells.

CDR1 ENHRY and CDR2 SYGVKD come from the germline V gene. This CDR3 contains 13 residues. J gave up 6 bases and V 11 bases, and 10 bases lay outside the gene matches. The PCR contained 60 Vbeta and 13 Jbeta primers. Clones were read by immunoSEQ multiplex PCR, and TCRdb kept only the in-frame ones, dropping some. The sample yields roughly 140,000 clones, about 64% seen once. Whole-study results and caveats: Later on, a genetic analysis was performed. It linked a missense variant in DCLRE1C with V- and J-gene trimming of TCR beta. In a later analysis, a genetic analysis reported fewer productive-TCR N-insertions in an Asian-associated ancestry cluster than the cohort average. Cytomegalovirus status was reportedly diagnosed by the classifier with high sensitivity and specificity.

A note on this clone: What it binds is not known.

The source material was PBMCs. The chain is built from TRBV10-3 and TRBJ2-1; the match to TRBD2 covers 7 bases. The source of this sequence is a woman aged 25 to 39 in good health and CMV-seropositive. CDR3 region: CALSTGEGNEQFF. Here the CDR3 DNA reads TGTGCCTTATCAACGGGGGAGGGCAATGAGCAGTTCTTC.